Here is one TCR beta chain with its context. Its antigen is as yet unknown. Sequencing was performed with immunoSEQ multiplex PCR; in TCRdb, only in-frame clones are kept and a portion is missing. The sample shows 95,000 to 110,000 clones, 82% of them seen only once. These data come from a study of T cell clones after liver transplantation. Overall study context: Standard immunosuppression, with no induction, continued until 12-24 months after transplant. Tolerant meant at least one year fully off immunosuppression without liver enzymes above twice normal. Notes on the study in general: Compared with third party-reactive sequences, donor-reactive ones declined more, independent of withdrawal success. In a couple of subjects, few donor cells limited the measurable donor-reactive repertoire.

Looked up from germline, CDR1 is SGHDT and CDR2 is YYEEEE. Trimming took 1 base from V and 6 from J; bases not matched to a gene: 8. The CDR3 contains 15 residues. The source was CD4+ T cells from blood, collected before liver transplant. The rearrangement uses TRBV5-6 and TRBJ2-3; 7 bases match TRBD2. The sequence was obtained from a human donor who received a liver transplant. CDR3 nucleotide sequence: TGTGCCAGCAGCTTGAGTGGGCGGGGAGGGGATACGCAGTATTTT. Residues: CASSLSGRGGDTQYF. Drawing the rest from reference TRBV5-6 and TRBJ2-3, the complete variable domain is DAGVTQSPTHLIKTRGQQVTLRCSPKSGHDTVSWYQQALGQGPQFIFQYYEEEERQRGNFPDRFSGHQFPNYSSELNVNALLLGDSALYLCASSLSGRGGDTQYFGPGTRLTVL.